This is a list of T cell receptor beta chains from one sample in a study of cytomegalovirus exposure and HLA in healthy donors. The assay was immunoSEQ multiplex PCR, and TCRdb's table has in-frame clones only and misses some. The data show approximately 51,000 clones, with about four fifths seen just once and roughly 2.3% held by the top ten. The sample consisted of PBMCs. The source is a boy aged 5 to 17 in good health and CMV-seropositive. Each CDR3 is given with its conserved first and last residue. Each record gives: V gene, clone size, D gene, J gene, CDR3 protein, CDR3 DNA. The D gene is left open where the match is weak. Size is stated for part of the rows, as once, few or many counts, or as a class when the clone is expanded.

TRBV29-1	-	-	TRBJ2-5	CSVSTGEETQYF	TGCAGCGTCTCCACGGGGGAGGAGACCCAGTACTTC
TRBV7-3	-	-	TRBJ1-1	CASSFGRNTEAFF	TGTGCCAGCAGCTTTGGGCGTAACACTGAAGCTTTCTTT
TRBV2	-	TRBD1	TRBJ1-6	CASRTAGTGKSPLHF	TGTGCCAGCAGGACGGCTGGGACAGGAAAATCACCCCTCCACTTT
TRBV7-9	-	-	TRBJ1-1	CASSHSTEYTEAFF	TGTGCCAGCAGCCATTCCACAGAGTACACTGAAGCTTTCTTT
TRBV19	-	-	TRBJ2-7	CASSISGLKIYEQYF	TGTGCCAGTAGTATATCGGGACTTAAAATCTACGAGCAGTACTTC
TRBV9	-	-	TRBJ2-7	CASSPSGASSYEQYF	TGTGCCAGCAGCCCTTCTGGGGCATCCTCCTACGAGCAGTACTTC
TRBV7-3	-	-	TRBJ2-3	CASSLDSGGTQYF	TGTGCCAGCAGCTTAGATAGTGGAGGCACGCAGTATTTT
TRBV19	few	-	TRBJ1-3	CASTTGGTPNTIYF	TGTGCCAGTACCACCGGGGGAACTCCAAACACCATATATTTT
TRBV10-3	-	-	TRBJ1-2	CAISEGRRVYGYTF	TGTGCCATCAGTGAAGGGAGACGGGTTTATGGCTACACCTTC
TRBV5-1	-	-	TRBJ1-1	CASSQDSLNTEAFF	TGCGCCAGCAGCCAGGACAGTCTGAACACTGAAGCTTTCTTT
TRBV2	-	-	TRBJ1-1	CASRKIQGPEAFF	TGTGCCAGCAGGAAGATACAGGGACCTGAAGCTTTCTTT
TRBV11-2	-	TRBD2	TRBJ2-7	CASSLLRASGAYYEQYF	TGTGCCAGCAGCTTACTCAGGGCTAGCGGGGCTTATTACGAGCAATACTTC
TRBV7-8	-	-	TRBJ2-5	CASTPSRWETQYF	TGTGCCAGCACCCCCAGTCGCTGGGAGACCCAGTACTTC